These 20 T cell receptor beta chains came from one sample sequenced in a study of T cell repertoires in cytomegalovirus infection (dated by TCRdb to the late 2010s). These receptors are not linked to any known antigen. Sequencing used an Illumina HiSeq 1500. TCRdb cleaned the public reads at Q25 with fastp, built clones with MiXCR and kept in-frame beta chains. Rows are combined by CDR3 protein, so each entry shows the most common genes and DNA. The sample table holds fewer than 900,000 distinct CDR3 sequences, of which around 29% were seen once. The top ten clonotypes cover approximately 14% of the sample. This sample's treatment or condition label indicates: in vitro stimulation with specific CMV peptide epitopes to enrich CMV-specific T cells. This material consisted of cultured CD8+ T cells from PBMCs, taken from culture after CMV antigen stimulation. The receptors stem from a human donor in good health (CMV status not recorded). Some clones in this sample may be carry-over from other donors' samples.

The chain recombines TRBV4-1 with TRBJ1-2; D is perhaps TRBD1 (5 bases). The V end was cut by 1 base, the J end by 8 bases, with 14 bases between. The CDR3 spans 14 residues. Germline V lookup: CDR1 MGHRA, CDR2 YSYEKL. The CDR3 nucleotides are TGCGCCAGCAGCCAAGCAGCGTCCGGGGGGGGCTACACCTTC. Translating gives CASSQAASGGGYTF.

This clonotype has a count of ten or more. The chain employs TRBV7-2 and TRBJ1-1, with D maybe TRBD1 (6 bases). Germline V CDR1 and CDR2: SGHTA, FQGNSA. The CDR3 contains 15 residues. Trimming pared 0 bases from V and 10 bases from J, leaving 18 bases between. The CDR3 coding sequence is TGTGCCAGCAGCTTAGCCCCGGGGACAAGGAGGATAGCTTTCTTT. This gives the protein CASSLAPGTRRIAFF. The full variable domain, in which reference TRBV7-2 and TRBJ1-1 provide the parts outside the CDR3, is GAGVSQSPSNKVTEKGKDVELRCDPISGHTALYWYRQSLGQGLEFLIYFQGNSAPDKSGLPSDRFSAERTGGSVSTLTIQRTQQEDSAVYLCASSLAPGTRRIAFFGQGTRLTVV.

This clonotype was picked up a small number of times. The chain joins TRBV2 to TRBJ1-6; D is uncertain. The CDR3 is made up of 13 amino acids. Trimming took 8 bases from V and 2 from J, leaving 7 bases between them. Germline V lookup: CDR1 SNHLY, CDR2 FYNNEI. CDR3 DNA: TGTGCCAGCGACGGAGCCTATAATTCACCCCTCCACTTT. Its protein product is CASDGAYNSPLHF.

This clonotype showed up just a few times. The chain has TRBV4-1 and TRBJ2-1; 12 nucleotides agree with TRBD2. Losses at the gene ends were 1 base for V and 8 bases for J; bases not matched to a gene: 3. Germline CDR1 reads MGHRA; CDR2 reads YSYEKL. The CDR3 loop spans 15 amino acids. The CDR3 coding sequence is TGCGCCAGCAGCCAAGTAACTAGCGGGGGGCATGAGCAGTTCTTC. Translation: CASSQVTSGGHEQFF.

This clonotype was observed a few times. The V and J genes are TRBV6-6 and TRBJ2-7; 8 bases agree with TRBD1. Germline CDR1 is MNHNY and CDR2 is SVGAGI (reference sequence). The trim removed 0 bases at V and 0 bases at J, leaving 13 bases unmatched. This CDR3 has 19 amino acids. In nucleotides, the CDR3 is TGTGCCAGCAGTTACTCTCCCGACAGGGGCCTTCTTAGCTCCTACGAGCAGTACGTC. Protein: CASSYSPDRGLLSSYEQYV.

This clonotype was detected a few times. V and J are TRBV6-5 and TRBJ2-7; the match to TRBD2 covers 7 bases. Per the germline V gene, CDR1 is MNHEY and CDR2 is SVGAGI. J lost 6 bases, V lost 2 bases, and 4 bases had no gene match. CDR3 length equals 13 residues. The CDR3 spells CASSYGGGPEQYF. The CDR3 DNA reads as TGTGCCAGCAGTTACGGGGGAGGGCCCGAGCAGTACTTC.

This rearrangement joins TRBV24-1 to TRBJ1-1; D not certain. V dropped 4 bases and J dropped 5 bases, with 7 bases sitting between them. CDR3 length: 12 amino acids. Germline V gene sequence: CDR1 KGHDR, CDR2 SFDVKD. The CDR3 DNA reads TGTGCCACCAGTGACACGGGTACTGAAGCTTTCTTT. It yields the protein CATSDTGTEAFF.

This clonotype was picked up a small number of times. The CDR3 is CASSYWGQINTGELFF. In nucleotides, the CDR3 is TGTGCCAGCAGTTACTGGGGACAGATAAACACCGGGGAGCTGTTTTTT. The chain combines TRBV6-6 with TRBJ2-2, with 7 bases lining up with TRBD1. The V gene end was trimmed by 1 base and the J gene end by 2 bases; junction bases not matched to a gene: 4. CDR3 size: 16 residues. The germline V gene has CDR1 MNHNY and CDR2 SVGAGI (reference sequence).

The sample holds a few counts of this clonotype. The J gene is TRBJ2-2, the V gene TRBV11-2; 8 nucleotides match TRBD1. The germline gives CDR1 SGHAT, CDR2 FQNNGV. V was pared by 3 bases and J by 0 bases, with 6 bases of the junction left unmatched. CDR3 size: 17 residues. The CDR3: CASSFNPGQANTGELFF. The CDR3 region has the DNA TGTGCCAGCAGCTTTAATCCGGGACAGGCGAACACCGGGGAGCTGTTTTTT.

Comment on this clonotype: The CDR3 carries no conserved terminal phenylalanine or tryptophan, so it likely arises from a read error. This rearrangement joins TRBV11-2 to TRBJ1-1, with D unclear. V was clipped by 2 bases and J by 4 bases, with 5 bases between them. The CDR3 totals 12 residues. Germline CDR1 SGHAT, CDR2 FQNNGV. The CDR3 nucleotides are TGTGCCAGCAGCTTACGTTCCACTGAAGCTTTCTCT. Translation gives CASSLRSTEAFS.

The chain couples TRBV7-9 to TRBJ1-1; D is ambiguous. With 0 bases removed from V and 4 bases from J, the gap between germline ends came to 9 bases. This CDR3 has 14 residues. Germline V gene sequence: CDR1 SEHNR, CDR2 FQNEAQ (reference sequence). The CDR3 sequence: CASSLAREITEAFF. In DNA form, the CDR3 reads TGTGCCAGCAGCTTAGCACGGGAAATCACTGAAGCTTTCTTT.

The rearrangement joins TRBV6-6 to TRBJ2-1; 12 bases fit TRBD2. Germline V gene lookup returns CDR1 MNHNY and CDR2 SVGAGI (reference sequence). J lost 6 bases, V lost 1 base, and 7 bases had no gene match. The CDR3 spans 17 residues. CDR3 sequence (DNA): TGTGCCAGCAGTTACTACTCTAGCGGGGGGGGGGGCAATGAGCAGTTCTTC. Protein product: CASSYYSSGGGGNEQFF.

This clonotype came up a few times. DNA of the CDR3: TGTGCCAGCCAGACAGGGAACACTGAAGCTTTCTTT. This gives the protein CASQTGNTEAFF. The chain links TRBV27 to TRBJ1-1, with D tentatively TRBD1 (6 bases). CDR1 MNHEY and CDR2 SMNVEV come from the germline V gene (reference sequence). There are 12 residues in the CDR3. V gave up 8 bases and J gave up 1 base, with 8 bases separating them.

This clonotype was counted many times. This chain links TRBV7-2 with TRBJ1-4; 10 nucleotides align to TRBD1. The germline CDR1 and CDR2 sequences are SGHTA and FQGNSA. The CDR3 length is 16 residues. With 1 base clipped from V and 3 bases from J, the junction kept 2 bases outside the gene matches. CDR3 coding DNA: TGTGCCAGCAGCTTAGGGGGGACAGGGGCTAATGAAAAACTGTTTTTT. Translation gives CASSLGGTGANEKLFF.

The CDR3 spells CASSLSPSGGETQYF. The CDR3 DNA reads as TGTGCCAGCAGTTTATCTCCTAGCGGGGGTGAGACCCAGTACTTC. This chain connects TRBV28 to TRBJ2-5; 10 positions match TRBD2. The CDR3 sequence is 15 residues long. Germline V lookup: CDR1 MDHEN, CDR2 SYDVKM. V dropped 1 base and J dropped 5; count of bases not matched to a gene: 4.

This chain joins TRBV25-1 and TRBJ2-1; 8 nucleotides align to TRBD2. The CDR3 length is 15 residues. Germline V CDR1 and CDR2: MGHDK, SYGVNS. V shed 3 bases and J 8 bases; nucleotides not matched to a gene: 9. In DNA, the CDR3 is TGTGCCAGCAGTGATAGGGGACTAGAAGGACATGAGCAGTTCTTC. Amino acids: CASSDRGLEGHEQFF.

This rearrangement joins TRBV28 to TRBJ2-5; D perhaps matches TRBD2 (6 bases). CDR1 MDHEN and CDR2 SYDVKM come from the germline V gene. The CDR3 consists of 16 residues. Trimming removed 5 bases at V and 5 bases at J, with 21 bases between. The CDR3 loop is CASSPRGEPGWETQYF. For the CDR3, the DNA is TGTGCCAGCAGTCCCCGCGGGGAACCCGGGTGGGAGACCCAGTACTTC.

This clonotype was seen many times. This sequence joins TRBV27 and TRBJ2-6; 9 bases fit TRBD1. The germline CDR1 and CDR2 sequences are MNHEY and SMNVEV (reference sequence). This CDR3 region has 17 residues. V gave up 5 bases and J gave up 0 bases; unmatched junction bases: 5. The CDR3 loop is CASSTGGVPSGANVLTF. The CDR3 DNA follows: TGTGCCAGCAGTACAGGGGGCGTACCCTCTGGGGCCAACGTCCTGACTTTC.

This chain joins TRBV7-9 and TRBJ2-3; D is unresolved. CDR3 length: 14 residues. Germline V gene sequence: CDR1 SEHNR, CDR2 FQNEAQ (reference sequence). V lost 8 bases, J lost 5 bases, and 17 bases lay in between. The CDR3 nucleotides are TGTGCCAGCGCTTCGAGAACCTCTCGAGATACGCAGTATTTT. Amino acid sequence: CASASRTSRDTQYF.

Of note for this clonotype: A much larger clone differs from this one at a single base, so this may be a read error. The rearrangement uses TRBV15 and TRBJ1-2; 9 nucleotides align to TRBD1. The J segment lost 4 bases and the V segment lost 11 bases, leaving 23 bases of the junction unmatched. The CDR3 loop spans 18 amino acids. Germline V gene lookup returns CDR1 LNHNV and CDR2 YYDKDF (reference sequence). This chain's CDR3 is CAGIGLGVGTGTFYGYTF. For the CDR3, the DNA is TGTGCCGGGATAGGGCTGGGCGTCGGGACAGGGACCTTCTATGGCTACACCTTC.